The 30 T cell receptor beta chains below all came from one sample that was sequenced in a study of beta chain features in type 1 diabetes. The authors reverse transcribed all of the isolated RNA, so sequencing captured expressed TCRB transcripts. Using immunoSEQ multiplex PCR, the repertoire was profiled, and TCRdb retains in-frame clones only, with some absent. This table holds 100,000 to 150,000 clones, roughly 10% found once. For these receptors, no antigen is known. General observations from the study: Patients with Type 1 diabetes showed moderately but significantly shorter TCRB CDR3s in all four CD4+ subsets.

Sample: central memory CD4+ T cells from blood. These receptors were taken from a man under 40 with type 1 diabetes.

This sequence joins TRBV28 and TRBJ1-5; tentative D call: TRBD1 (5 bases). The CDR3 loop spans 16 amino acids. V was clipped by 6 bases and J by 3 bases, with 18 bases between them. CDR1 is MDHEN and CDR2 is SYDVKM in the germline V gene. CDR3 region: CASSQGRAGSNQPQHF. CDR3 sequence (DNA): TGTGCCAGCAGCCAAGGCAGGGCCGGGTCCAATCAGCCCCAGCATTTT.

The rearrangement uses TRBV5-1 and TRBJ2-2; D call uncertain. Deletions cut 0 bases from V and 0 bases from J, with 6 bases between. CDR3 length: 15 residues. Germline-derived CDR1 and CDR2 are SGHRS and YFSETQ. The chain's CDR3 is CASSLGPSNTGELFF. The CDR3 DNA reads TGCGCCAGCAGCTTGGGTCCCTCGAACACCGGGGAGCTGTTTTTT.

This clone was recorded a few times. The chain recombines TRBV6-5 with TRBJ2-5, with D possibly TRBD2 on 5 matching bases. Trimming took 4 bases from V and 6 from J, leaving 18 bases between them. CDR3 length equals 15 residues. Germline CDR1 and CDR2: MNHEY and SVGAGI. This chain's CDR3 is CASSSSEAGRQTQYF. The DNA for the CDR3 is TGTGCCAGCAGTTCCTCTGAGGCGGGCCGGCAGACCCAGTACTTC.

Comments on this clone: One base away lies a much larger clone, so this may be a sequencing read error. This CDR3 is also generated by other DNA sequences in the sample. The chain couples TRBV7-3 to TRBJ1-5; possible D gene TRBD1, 6 bases. CDR1 and CDR2 from the germline V gene are SGHTA and FQGTGA. This CDR3 contains 15 residues. Trimming pared 4 bases from V and 0 bases from J, leaving 10 bases between. The CDR3 sequence: CASSSQGNSNQPQHF. The CDR3 DNA reads TGTGCCAGCAGCTCCCAGGGGAATAGCAATCAGCCCCAGCATTTT.

In this sample, this clone turned up a few times. V gene TRBV15 combines with J gene TRBJ2-2; 7 bases are shared with TRBD1. The CDR3 has 17 amino acids. The germline CDR1 and CDR2 sequences are LNHNV and YYDKDF (reference sequence). V lost 1 base, J lost 1 base, and 6 bases stayed unmatched. The CDR3 bases are TGTGCCACCAGCAGAGGGGAAGGACAGGTGAACACCGGGGAGCTGTTTTTT. It specifies CATSRGEGQVNTGELFF.

This clone was counted only a few times. In DNA form, the CDR3 reads TGTGCCTGGCAACAGGGGGGCGCAGATACGCAGTATTTT. This encodes CAWQQGGADTQYF. The genes are TRBV30 and TRBJ2-3; TRBD1 aligns across 8 bases. The CDR3 runs to 13 residues. Germline trimming cut 5 bases from V and 4 bases from J; bases unmatched to any gene: 5. Germline loops: CDR1 GTSNPN, CDR2 SVGIG (reference sequence).

The gene calls are TRBV9 and TRBJ1-4; the D is unclear. V lost 0 bases and J lost 3, with 6 bases in between. Per the germline V gene, CDR1 is SGDLS and CDR2 is YYNGEE. The CDR3 loop spans 14 amino acids. In nucleotides, the CDR3 is TGTGCCAGCAGCGTAGGAGGTCCTAATGAAAAACTGTTTTTT. It is translated as CASSVGGPNEKLFF.

This clone came up a few times. This chain uses TRBV14 with TRBJ2-4, with D uncertain. Germline values: CDR1 SGHDN, CDR2 FVKESK. V lost 1 base and J lost 7, with 8 bases in between. The CDR3 consists of 13 residues. This CDR3 is CASSQGRANIQYF. The CDR3, as DNA: TGTGCCAGCAGCCAAGGGCGAGCGAACATTCAGTACTTC.

This clone was recorded at least ten times. The chain combines TRBV11-2 with TRBJ2-3; D is possibly TRBD1 (5 bases). The CDR3 sequence is 14 residues long. CDR1 and CDR2 from the germline V gene are SGHAT and FQNNGV. The ends were cut back, 3 bases at V and 2 bases at J, with 9 bases in the middle. CDR3 sequence: CASSLTANTDTQYF. The CDR3 nucleotides are TGTGCCAGCAGCTTGACAGCTAACACAGATACGCAGTATTTT. The whole variable domain, filled in from reference TRBV11-2 and TRBJ2-3, reads EAGVAQSPRYKIIEKRQSVAFWCNPISGHATLYWYQQILGQGPKLLIQFQNNGVVDDSQLPKDRFSAERLKGVDSTLKIQPAKLEDSAVYLCASSLTANTDTQYFGPGTRLTVL.

The V and J genes are TRBV6-5 and TRBJ1-2; D is unresolved. Per the germline V gene, CDR1 is MNHEY and CDR2 is SVGAGI. The CDR3 length is 14 residues. V gave up 6 bases and J gave up 5 bases, with 16 bases separating them. Here the CDR3 reads CASSLSLQQYGYTF. CDR3 DNA: TGTGCCAGCAGCCTTTCCTTACAGCAGTATGGCTACACCTTC.

This clone was observed a few times. The chain joins TRBV11-2 to TRBJ2-6, with a possible D match to TRBD1 (5 bases). This CDR3 comprises 17 residues. V lost 4 bases, J lost 0 bases, and 13 bases lay in between. The germline CDR1 and CDR2 sequences are SGHAT and FQNNGV. The CDR3 spells CASSSTVTSSGANVLTF. The DNA for the CDR3 is TGTGCCAGCAGCTCGACAGTCACGTCCTCTGGGGCCAACGTCCTGACTTTC.

This chain joins TRBV5-4 and TRBJ1-2, with TRBD1 matching 7 bases. This CDR3 has 13 amino acids. Germline CDR1 and CDR2: SGHNT and YYREEE (reference sequence). Losses at the gene ends were 4 bases for V and 8 bases for J; bases not matched to a gene: 8. Here the CDR3 reads CASSPRQGRGYTF. CDR3 nucleotides: TGTGCCAGCAGCCCGCGACAGGGCCGAGGCTACACCTTC.

The rearrangement links TRBV6-6 to TRBJ2-3; 10 nucleotides agree with TRBD2. V shed 4 bases and J 11 bases; nucleotides not matched to a gene: 15. The germline V gene encodes CDR1 MNHNY and CDR2 SVGAGI (reference sequence). The CDR3 is made up of 16 amino acids. The CDR3 DNA reads as TGTGCCAGCAGTTCCAGCGGACTAGCGGCTGTCATGGGGCAGTATTTT. Translating it yields CASSSSGLAAVMGQYF.

This chain joins TRBV7-9 and TRBJ2-5, with 8 bases that match TRBD1. The trim removed 2 bases at V and 4 bases at J, leaving 9 bases unmatched. Germline CDR1 and CDR2: SEHNR and FQNEAQ (reference sequence). The CDR3 has 16 residues. CDR3 protein: CASSLQGAWVGETQYF. The DNA of the CDR3 is TGTGCCAGCAGCTTACAGGGGGCGTGGGTAGGAGAGACCCAGTACTTC.

J is TRBJ2-7 and V is TRBV4-2; 7 bases agree with TRBD2. Germline V gene lookup returns CDR1 LGHNA and CDR2 YNFKEQ. This CDR3 spans 14 amino acids. V was pared by 7 bases and J by 0 bases, with 6 bases of the junction left unmatched. The CDR3 loop is CASIDRDYSYEQYF. CDR3 in DNA: TGTGCCAGCATCGACCGGGACTACTCCTACGAGCAGTACTTC.

The CDR3 reads CASSGNFSNEQFF. CDR3 in DNA: TGTGCCAGCAGCGGTAACTTTTCGAATGAGCAGTTCTTC. The V and J genes are TRBV11-3 and TRBJ2-1; D unclear. The CDR3 spans 13 residues. Germline lookup yields CDR1 SGHNT and CDR2 YENEEA. The V end was cut by 5 bases, the J end by 7 bases, with 12 bases between. The variable domain in full, with the rest retrieved from reference TRBV11-3 and TRBJ2-1, is EAGVVQSPRYKIIEKKQPVAFWCNPISGHNTLYWYLQNLGQGPELLIRYENEEAVDDSQLPKDRFSAERLKGVDSTLKIQPAELGDSAVYLCASSGNFSNEQFFGPGTRLTVL.

Only a few counts were recorded for this clone. The same CDR3 arises from other DNA sequences in this sample as well. The rearrangement links TRBV7-3 to TRBJ2-5; 7 bases agree with TRBD2. This CDR3 is 13 amino acids long. In germline, CDR1 is SGHTA, CDR2 FQGTGA. Trimming cost V 5 bases and J 5 bases; bases outside gene matches: 5. This chain's CDR3 is CASSLREGETQYF. As DNA, the CDR3 is TGTGCCAGCAGCCTCAGGGAGGGGGAGACCCAGTACTTC.

This clone was observed a handful of times. This chain joins TRBV7-2 and TRBJ1-2; 10 nucleotides line up with TRBD1. J gave up 10 bases and V 2 bases, and 10 bases lay outside the gene matches. This CDR3 contains 15 residues. CDR1 and CDR2 from the germline V gene are SGHTA and FQGNSA. The CDR3 DNA follows: TGTGCCAGCAGCTTATTCGCCGGGACAGGGGTCGACTACACCTTC. Amino acid sequence: CASSLFAGTGVDYTF.

The CDR3 reads CAWTIKGQSNTGELFF. CDR3 sequence (DNA): TGTGCCTGGACCATTAAGGGACAGTCGAACACCGGGGAGCTGTTTTTT. This chain connects TRBV30 to TRBJ2-2, with TRBD1 matching 7 bases. The germline V gene encodes CDR1 GTSNPN and CDR2 SVGIG (reference sequence). The CDR3 contains 16 residues. Unmatched junction bases numbered 8, after V lost 4 bases and J lost 0 bases.

This clone was detected ten times or more. The genes are TRBV7-3 and TRBJ2-7, with D perhaps TRBD2 (7 bases). This CDR3 comprises 14 residues. The V end lost 1 base, the J end lost 7 bases, and 14 bases lay between the germline ends. Germline V CDR1 and CDR2: SGHTA, FQGTGA. CDR3 in DNA: TGTGCCAGCAGCTTAATGGGGGGGCCGGGGGAGCAGTACTTC. Its protein product is CASSLMGGPGEQYF.

This clone turned up a few times. V gene TRBV4-2 combines with J gene TRBJ2-1; 9 positions match TRBD2. Germline lookup yields CDR1 LGHNA and CDR2 YNFKEQ. This CDR3 region has 18 residues. The junction had 9 bases not matched to a gene; V was cut back by 1 base and J by 2 bases. The CDR3 coding sequence is TGTGCCAGCAGCCAAGGGGAATATGGCGGGGGGGCCTACAATGAGCAGTTCTTC. Translation gives CASSQGEYGGGAYNEQFF.

This rearrangement joins TRBV4-3 to TRBJ1-1; D is undetermined. Trimming shortened V by 1 base and J by 1 base, and 7 bases separated the two germline ends. The germline gives CDR1 LGHNA, CDR2 YSLEER. The CDR3 runs 14 residues. The CDR3 region has the DNA TGCGCCAGCAGCCAAGTGATAGAGAACACTGAAGCTTTCTTT. This sequence encodes CASSQVIENTEAFF.

This clone was detected only a few times. V usage is TRBV29-1 and J usage is TRBJ2-1; no reliable D call. Germline-derived CDR1 and CDR2 are SQVTM and ANQGSEA. With 5 bases removed from V and 3 bases from J, the gap between germline ends came to 14 bases. This CDR3 spans 14 amino acids. The CDR3: CSVRPSRLYNEQFF. For the CDR3, the DNA is TGCAGCGTTCGCCCATCGAGACTCTACAATGAGCAGTTCTTC.

This chain uses TRBV5-4 with TRBJ2-3, with D perhaps TRBD1 (5 bases). Germline CDR1 SGHNT, CDR2 YYREEE (reference sequence). V was trimmed by 4 bases and J by 5 bases, leaving 11 bases between them. The CDR3 runs to 13 residues. In DNA, the CDR3 is TGTGCCAGCAGCAAGAAGGGGAAAGATACGCAGTATTTT. Translation gives CASSKKGKDTQYF.

The chain employs TRBV18 and TRBJ2-3; 7 bases are a match to TRBD1. Germline V CDR1 and CDR2: KGHSH, LQKENI. Trimming removed 6 bases from V and 1 base from J; junction bases left unmatched: 4. The CDR3 runs 14 residues. The CDR3 spells CASSFGQGTDTQYF. The DNA of the CDR3 is TGTGCCAGCTCTTTCGGACAGGGCACAGATACGCAGTATTTT.

The J gene is TRBJ2-7, the V gene TRBV6-5; TRBD1 might be the D (6 bases). Germline values: CDR1 MNHEY, CDR2 SVGAGI. The CDR3 is 15 residues long. Trimming cost V 6 bases and J 3 bases, with 18 bases left between them. The CDR3 protein is CASSRRQESFYEQYF. DNA for the CDR3: TGTGCCAGCAGCCGACGACAGGAAAGTTTCTACGAGCAGTACTTC.

The rearrangement links TRBV5-4 to TRBJ2-1; possible D gene TRBD1, 6 bases. CDR3 length equals 15 residues. Trimming shortened V by 3 bases and J by 4 bases, and 14 bases separated the two germline ends. Germline CDR1 and CDR2: SGHNT and YYREEE (reference sequence). The DNA for the CDR3 is TGTGCCAGCAGCTGGTCCGGGACACTATACAATGAGCAGTTCTTC. Its protein product is CASSWSGTLYNEQFF.

The chain links TRBV15 to TRBJ1-2, with D uncertain. CDR1 LNHNV and CDR2 YYDKDF come from the germline V gene (reference sequence). V shed 4 bases and J shed 7 bases, with 13 bases lying between them. The CDR3 spans 13 residues. This chain's CDR3 is CATSTKSGAGYTF. Written as DNA, the CDR3 is TGTGCCACCAGCACCAAGTCAGGTGCTGGCTACACCTTC.

The rearrangement links TRBV18 to TRBJ2-5; a weak D match, TRBD1 (5 bases). This CDR3 comprises 14 residues. Germline V gives CDR1 KGHSH, CDR2 LQKENI. V was trimmed by 3 bases and J by 5 bases, leaving 13 bases between them. CDR3 DNA sequence: TGTGCCAGCTCACCCCAGGGCCATGGGGAGACCCAGTACTTC. Translating it yields CASSPQGHGETQYF.

The chain joins TRBV7-9 to TRBJ1-1, with unresolved D. CDR1 and CDR2 from the germline V gene are SEHNR and FQNEAQ (reference sequence). Deletions cut 1 base from V and 14 bases from J, with 14 bases between. CDR3 length equals 12 residues. The DNA of the CDR3 is TGTGCCAGCAGCTTAGAAGGCCGCCGAGGATTCTTT. Protein: CASSLEGRRGFF.